Listed here is a single T cell receptor beta chain. Original processing notes: From reference gene primer amplification, estimates of nucleated cell counts were derived. Data came from immunoSEQ multiplex PCR; TCRdb stores just in-frame clones and leaves some out. V and J calls and clone size are those listed in that table; D and trimming were worked out from the DNA. The table lists roughly 280,000 clones, less than 90% of them singletons, with 3.5% to 5% in the top ten. The sample originates from a study of blood T cell repertoires in COVID-19. Study background: From the United States, Italy and Spain came samples of acute and convalescent COVID-19. From T cells, B-cell-depleted T cells, or PBMCs came the material, which was cDNA or gDNA.

The TCR was taken from a man in his sixties with acute or convalescent COVID-19. The sample comprised peripheral blood.

CDR3 residues: CASSPSDRYNSPLHF. CDR3 bases: TGTGCCAGCAGTCCCTCGGACAGATATAATTCACCCCTCCACTTT. J is TRBJ1-6 and V is TRBV27, with D perhaps matching TRBD1 (6 bases). The germline gives CDR1 MNHEY, CDR2 SMNVEV (reference sequence). The CDR3 runs to 15 residues. The V end lost 5 bases, the J end lost 4 bases, and 12 bases lay between the germline ends.